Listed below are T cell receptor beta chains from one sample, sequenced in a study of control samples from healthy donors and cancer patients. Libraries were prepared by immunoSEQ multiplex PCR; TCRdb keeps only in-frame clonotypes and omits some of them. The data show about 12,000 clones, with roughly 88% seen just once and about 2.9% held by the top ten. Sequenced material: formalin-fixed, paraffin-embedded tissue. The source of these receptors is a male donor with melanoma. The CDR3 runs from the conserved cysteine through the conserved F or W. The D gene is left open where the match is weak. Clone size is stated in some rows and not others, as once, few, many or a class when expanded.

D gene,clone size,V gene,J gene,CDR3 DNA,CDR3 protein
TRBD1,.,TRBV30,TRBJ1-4,TGTGCCGGCGGGGGACAGAAGATCTCAGCTAATGAAAAACTGTTTTTT,CAGGGQKISANEKLFF
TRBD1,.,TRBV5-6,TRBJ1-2,TGTGCCAGCAGAACAGGGGCTAACTATGGCTACACCTTC,CASRTGANYGYTF
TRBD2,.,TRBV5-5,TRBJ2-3,TGTGCCAGCAGCTTAAAACTAGCGGGAAGCACAGATACGCAGTATTTT,CASSLKLAGSTDTQYF
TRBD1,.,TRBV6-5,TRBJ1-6,TGTGCCAGCAGTTATGACAGGGCGGGGAATAATTCACCCCTCCACTTT,CASSYDRAGNNSPLHF
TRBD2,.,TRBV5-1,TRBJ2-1,TGCGCCAGCAGCTTAGAAAGACTAGCGGGAGCCAATGAGCAGTTCTTC,CASSLERLAGANEQFF
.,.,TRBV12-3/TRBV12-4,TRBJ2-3,TGTGCCAGCAGCCCGGACACAGATACGCAGTATTTT,CASSPDTDTQYF
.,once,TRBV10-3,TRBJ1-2,TGTGCCATCAGTGAGGGGCAGGGAAACTATGGCTACACCTTC,CAISEGQGNYGYTF
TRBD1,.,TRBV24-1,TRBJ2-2,TGTGCCACCAGTGATCCCCGGACAGGAATGTCCGGGGAGCTGTTTTTT,CATSDPRTGMSGELFF
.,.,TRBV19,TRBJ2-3,TGTGCCAGTAGTATAGGGACGCCCACAGATACGCAGTATTTT,CASSIGTPTDTQYF
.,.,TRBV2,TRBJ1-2,TGTGCCAGCAGTGAAGTCGGCCTAGCTAACTATGGCTACACCTTC,CASSEVGLANYGYTF
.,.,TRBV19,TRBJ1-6,TGTGCCAGTAGAAGAGAGACGGAAAAAGGAAATTCACCCCTCCACTTT,CASRRETEKGNSPLHF
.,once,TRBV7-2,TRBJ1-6,TGTGCCAGCAGCTTACAAAATTCACCCCTCCACTTT,CASSLQNSPLHF
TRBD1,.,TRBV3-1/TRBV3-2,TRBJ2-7,TGTGCCAGCAACCGAAACAGGGGCGAGCAGTACTTC,CASNRNRGEQYF
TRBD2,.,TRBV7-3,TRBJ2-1,TGTGCCAGCAGCCCAGGACTAGCGGGGATCGGGTACAATGAGCAGTTCTTC,CASSPGLAGIGYNEQFF
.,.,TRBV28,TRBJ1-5,TGTGCCAGCATAGGGTACTATAGCAATCAGCCCCAGCATTTT,CASIGYYSNQPQHF
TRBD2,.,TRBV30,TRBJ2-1,TGTGCCTGGAGTGTAGAACTAGCGGGATACAATGAGCAGTTCTTC,CAWSVELAGYNEQFF
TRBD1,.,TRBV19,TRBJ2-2,TGTGCCAGTAGTACCGGGACAGGGGTCCCCGGGGAGCTGTTTTTT,CASSTGTGVPGELFF
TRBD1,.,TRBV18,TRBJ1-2,TGTGCCAGCTCACCGGGACAGGGGGATGGCTACACCTTC,CASSPGQGDGYTF
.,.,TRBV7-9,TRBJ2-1,TGTGCCAGCAGATCAGGGTTGAATGAGCAGTTCTTC,CASRSGLNEQFF
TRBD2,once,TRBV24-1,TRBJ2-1,TGTGCCACCAGTGACACGGGAGGGGGGTACGATGAGCAGTTCTTC,CATSDTGGGYDEQFF
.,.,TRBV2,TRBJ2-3,TGTGCCAGCAGTGAACTGGGCGGTTCCACAGATACGCAGTATTTT,CASSELGGSTDTQYF
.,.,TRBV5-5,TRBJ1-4,TGTGCCAGCAGCTTGGGGAGTGTATGGGAAAAACTGTTTTTT,CASSLGSVWEKLFF
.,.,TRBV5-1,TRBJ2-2,TGCGCCAGCAGCTTGGGGGGACCGGGGTTCATCGGGGAGCTGTTTTTT,CASSLGGPGFIGELFF
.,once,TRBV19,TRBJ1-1,TGTGCCAGTAGTATCAGGAGGACGGACAAAGCTTTCTTT,CASSIRRTDKAFF
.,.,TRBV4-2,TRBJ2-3,TGTGCCAGCAGCCAACACACCGGGACGGCGCAGTATTTT,CASSQHTGTAQYF
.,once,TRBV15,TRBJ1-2,TGTGCCACCAGCAGAGCCGCAATTTTTATTGAGGGAATTGGAATCTATGGCTACACCTTC,CATSRAAIFIEGIGIYGYTF
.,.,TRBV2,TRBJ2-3,TGTGCCAGCAGTGGAGTGCCTCTAGCGACTAGCACAGATACGCAGTATTTT,CASSGVPLATSTDTQYF
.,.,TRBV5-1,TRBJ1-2,TGCGCCAGCAGCATAGGAGAGGTGACCGGTGGCTACACCTTC,CASSIGEVTGGYTF
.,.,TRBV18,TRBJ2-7,TGTGCCAGCTCAAGTCGGGACACCGCCTACGAGCAGTACTTC,CASSSRDTAYEQYF
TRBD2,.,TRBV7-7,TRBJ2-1,TGTGCTAGCAGCTTAGGGTTAGCGGGAGCGGGGGAGCAGTTCTTC,CASSLGLAGAGEQFF
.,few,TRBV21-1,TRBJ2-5,TGTGCCAGCAGCAAAGTAGGGACTAGCGGGAGACCGGAGACCCAGTACTTC,CASSKVGTSGRPETQYF